The entry below describes one TCR beta chain. Its antigen is unknown. The treatment: AdE1-LMPpoly-expanded autologous EBV-specific T-cell therapy followed by anti-PD-1 nivolumab. The data originate from a study of EBV T-cell therapy then PD-1 blockade in nasopharyngeal carcinoma. Using immunoSEQ multiplex PCR, the repertoire was profiled, and TCRdb retains in-frame clones only, with some absent. The data contain some 20,000 clones, less than 90% of them singletons. The TCR was taken from a man in his forties with nasopharyngeal carcinoma. Sequencing was performed on CD8+ T cells from blood, taken at approximately day 31 from a patient whose treatment included autologous EBV-specific T cells and nivolumab.

CDR3 protein: CASRKIMGNEKLFF. Written as DNA, the CDR3 is TGTGCCAGCAGAAAAATTATGGGGAACGAAAAACTGTTTTTT. The chain carries TRBV27 and TRBJ1-4; no clear D. Germline CDR1 reads MNHEY; CDR2 reads SMNVEV (reference sequence). Trimming shortened V by 6 bases and J by 8 bases, and 16 bases separated the two germline ends. CDR3 length equals 14 residues. The entire variable domain, with the rest obtained from reference TRBV27 and TRBJ1-4, is as follows: EAQVTQNPRYLITVTGKKLTVTCSQNMNHEYMSWYRQDPGLGLRQIYYSMNVEVTDKGDVPEGYKVSRKEKRNFPLILESPSPNQTSLYFCASRKIMGNEKLFFGSGTQLSVL.